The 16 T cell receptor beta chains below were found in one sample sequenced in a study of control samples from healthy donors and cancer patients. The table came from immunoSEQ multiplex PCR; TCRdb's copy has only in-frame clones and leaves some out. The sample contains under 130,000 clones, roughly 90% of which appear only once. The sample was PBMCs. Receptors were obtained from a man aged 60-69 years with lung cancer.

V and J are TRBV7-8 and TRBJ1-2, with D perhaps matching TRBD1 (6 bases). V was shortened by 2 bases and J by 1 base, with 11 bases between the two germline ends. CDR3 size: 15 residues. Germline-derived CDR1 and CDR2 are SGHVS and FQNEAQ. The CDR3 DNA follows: TGTGCCAGCAGCTTAAGGGGGGACGGTAACTATGGCTACACCTTC. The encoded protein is CASSLRGDGNYGYTF.

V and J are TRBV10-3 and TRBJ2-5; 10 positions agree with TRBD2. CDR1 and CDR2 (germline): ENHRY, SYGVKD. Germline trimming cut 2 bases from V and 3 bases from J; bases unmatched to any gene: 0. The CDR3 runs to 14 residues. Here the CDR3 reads CAISESGGEETQYF. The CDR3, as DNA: TGTGCCATCAGTGAGAGCGGGGGGGAAGAGACCCAGTACTTC.

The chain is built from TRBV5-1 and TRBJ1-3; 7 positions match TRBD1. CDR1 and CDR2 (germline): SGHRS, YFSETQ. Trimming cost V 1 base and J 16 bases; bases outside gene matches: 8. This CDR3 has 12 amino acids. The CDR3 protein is CASSLIGTEFYF. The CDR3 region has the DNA TGCGCCAGCAGCTTGATTGGGACAGAGTTTTATTTT.

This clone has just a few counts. The CDR3 sequence: CAWQHVSDTGELFF. In DNA form, the CDR3 reads TGTGCCTGGCAGCACGTATCGGACACCGGGGAGCTGTTTTTT. The chain joins TRBV30 to TRBJ2-2; D gene ambiguous. V lost 5 bases and J 3 bases, leaving 13 bases between the germline ends. Germline V gene sequence: CDR1 GTSNPN, CDR2 SVGIG (reference sequence). This CDR3 is 14 amino acids long.

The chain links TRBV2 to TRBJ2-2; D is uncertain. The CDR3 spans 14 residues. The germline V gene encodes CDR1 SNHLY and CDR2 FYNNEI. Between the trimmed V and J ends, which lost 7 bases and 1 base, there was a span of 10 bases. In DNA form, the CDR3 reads TGTGCCAGCACCTTTTTTAGGAACACCGGGGAGCTGTTTTTT. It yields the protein CASTFFRNTGELFF.

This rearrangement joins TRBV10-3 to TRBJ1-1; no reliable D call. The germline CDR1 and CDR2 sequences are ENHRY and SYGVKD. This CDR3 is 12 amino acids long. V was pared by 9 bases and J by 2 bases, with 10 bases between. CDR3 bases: TGTGCCATGAAAACGGGAAACACTGAAGCTTTCTTT. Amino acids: CAMKTGNTEAFF.

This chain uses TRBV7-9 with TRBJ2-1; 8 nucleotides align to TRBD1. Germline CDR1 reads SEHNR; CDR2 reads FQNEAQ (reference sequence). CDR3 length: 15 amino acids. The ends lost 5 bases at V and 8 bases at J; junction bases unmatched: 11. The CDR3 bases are TGTGCCAGCAGCGCCGGACAGGGATTGGTCCATGAGCAGTTCTTC. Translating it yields CASSAGQGLVHEQFF.

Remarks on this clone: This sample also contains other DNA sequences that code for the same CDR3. The CDR3 is CASSSRQALNTEAFF. The CDR3 nucleotides read TGTGCCAGCTCAAGCCGACAGGCCTTAAACACTGAAGCTTTCTTT. The chain joins TRBV18 to TRBJ1-1; TRBD1 might be the D (6 bases). CDR1 and CDR2 from the germline V gene are KGHSH and LQKENI. Trimming cost V 5 bases and J 2 bases, with 15 bases left between them. CDR3 size: 15 residues.

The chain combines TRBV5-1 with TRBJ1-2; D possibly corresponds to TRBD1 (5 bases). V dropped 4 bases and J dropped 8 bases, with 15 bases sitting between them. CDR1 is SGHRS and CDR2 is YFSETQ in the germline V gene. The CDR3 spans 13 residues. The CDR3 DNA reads TGCGCCAGCAGCGCATCAGGGCAATCCGGCTACACCTTC. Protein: CASSASGQSGYTF.

The CDR3 coding sequence is TGTGCCAGCAGCACCGCCCAATACAGGGGGCCAGTAGATGGCTACACCTTC. This translates into CASSTAQYRGPVDGYTF. The chain employs TRBV7-9 and TRBJ1-2, with 9 bases identical to TRBD1. V trimming: 5 bases; J trimming: 6 bases; junction bases outside the gene matches: 16. The CDR3 runs to 17 residues. Germline loops: CDR1 SEHNR, CDR2 FQNEAQ (reference sequence).

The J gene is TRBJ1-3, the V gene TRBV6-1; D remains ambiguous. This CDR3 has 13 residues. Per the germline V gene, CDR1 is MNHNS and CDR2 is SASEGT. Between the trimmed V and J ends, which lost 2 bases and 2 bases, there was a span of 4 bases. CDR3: CASSEWAGNTIYF. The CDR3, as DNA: TGTGCCAGCAGTGAATGGGCTGGAAACACCATATATTTT.

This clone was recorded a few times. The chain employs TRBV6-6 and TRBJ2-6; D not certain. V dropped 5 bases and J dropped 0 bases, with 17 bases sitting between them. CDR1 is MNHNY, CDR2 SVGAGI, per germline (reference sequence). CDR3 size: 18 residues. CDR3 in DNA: TGTGCCAGCAGTCCTCGCCCAGTTACCCCCTCTGGGGCCAACGTCCTGACTTTC. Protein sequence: CASSPRPVTPSGANVLTF.

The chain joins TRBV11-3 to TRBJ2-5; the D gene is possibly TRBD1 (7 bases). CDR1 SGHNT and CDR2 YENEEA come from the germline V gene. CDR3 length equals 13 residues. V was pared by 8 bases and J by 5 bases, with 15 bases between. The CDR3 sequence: CASCSGGGETQYF. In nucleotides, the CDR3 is TGTGCCAGCTGCTCAGGGGGAGGTGAGACCCAGTACTTC.

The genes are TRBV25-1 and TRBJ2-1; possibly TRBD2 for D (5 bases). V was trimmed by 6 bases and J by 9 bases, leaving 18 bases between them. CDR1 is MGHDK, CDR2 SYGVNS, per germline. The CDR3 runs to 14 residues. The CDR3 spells CASRRTSPLAEQFF. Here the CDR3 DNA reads TGTGCCAGCAGGAGGACTTCTCCCTTGGCTGAGCAGTTCTTC.

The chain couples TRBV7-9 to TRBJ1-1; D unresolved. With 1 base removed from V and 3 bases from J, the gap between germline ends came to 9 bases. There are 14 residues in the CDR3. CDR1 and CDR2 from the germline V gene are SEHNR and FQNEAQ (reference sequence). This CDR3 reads CASSLVLVDTEAFF. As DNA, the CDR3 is TGTGCCAGCAGCTTAGTCTTAGTGGACACTGAAGCTTTCTTT. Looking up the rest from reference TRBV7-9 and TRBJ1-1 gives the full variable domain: DTGVSQNPRHKITKRGQNVTFRCDPISEHNRLYWYRQTLGQGPEFLTYFQNEAQLEKSRLLSDRFSAERPKGSFSTLEIQRTEQGDSAMYLCASSLVLVDTEAFFGQGTRLTVV.

CDR3 amino acids: CASSPQGKWNTGELFF. The CDR3 nucleotides read TGTGCCAGCAGCCCACAGGGAAAATGGAACACCGGGGAGCTGTTTTTT. The chain uses TRBV3-1 (or the pseudogene TRBV3-2) and TRBJ2-2; perhaps TRBD1 as D (6 bases). CDR3 length: 16 amino acids. Trimming removed 4 bases from V and 1 base from J, with 13 bases in between. Germline values: CDR1 LGHDT, CDR2 YNNKEL (reference sequence).